Below are 19 T cell receptor beta chains sequenced from a single sample in a study of blood T cell repertoires in COVID-19. Only in-frame clones appear in the TCRdb table, and some are missing; sequencing was by immunoSEQ multiplex PCR. The sample yields about 190,000 clones, 78% seen once. Sample: peripheral blood. These receptors were collected from a woman at least 80 years old with active or convalescent COVID-19.

This chain links TRBV5-8 with TRBJ1-1; D is unclear. The ends were cut back, 1 base at V and 11 bases at J, with 12 bases in the middle. The CDR3 has 12 amino acids. Germline CDR1 reads SGHTS; CDR2 reads YDEGEE. The CDR3 protein is CASSLWPGAAFF. The CDR3 DNA is TGTGCCAGCAGCTTGTGGCCTGGTGCTGCTTTCTTT.

The chain is built from TRBV24-1 and TRBJ2-3; 9 bases map to TRBD1. With V trimmed by 1 base and J by 5 bases, 12 bases remained unmatched. The CDR3 sequence is 18 residues long. The germline gives CDR1 KGHDR, CDR2 SFDVKD. The CDR3 DNA sequence: TGTGCCACCAGTGATTTTCTTGCTCCGGGACAGGGATTAGATACGCAGTATTTT. Translation gives CATSDFLAPGQGLDTQYF.

This clone appeared a single time. This rearrangement joins TRBV28 to TRBJ1-5, with 7 bases lining up with TRBD1. The CDR3 runs 14 residues. The ends lost 6 bases at V and 5 bases at J; junction bases unmatched: 7. The germline CDR1 and CDR2 sequences are MDHEN and SYDVKM. The CDR3 DNA sequence: TGTGCCAGCAGCCCCCAGGGGGACGATCAGCCCCAGCATTTT. This gives the protein CASSPQGDDQPQHF. Variable domain in full (rest from reference TRBV28 and TRBJ1-5): DVKVTQSSRYLVKRTGEKVFLECVQDMDHENMFWYRQDPGLGLRLIYFSYDVKMKEKGDIPEGYSVSREKKERFSLILESASTNQTSMYLCASSPQGDDQPQHFGDGTRLSIL.

The rearrangement uses TRBV4-2 and TRBJ1-2, with a tentative D call TRBD1 (5 bases). CDR1 is LGHNA, CDR2 YNFKEQ, per germline. V lost 0 bases and J lost 5, with 10 bases in between. The CDR3 contains 14 residues. Here the CDR3 DNA reads TGTGCCAGCAGCCAAGATCTCCAGGGATATGGCTACACCTTC. This encodes CASSQDLQGYGYTF.

V is TRBV5-1 and J is TRBJ2-5; D is unclear. The V end lost 3 bases, the J end lost 2 bases, and 5 bases lay between the germline ends. Germline-derived CDR1 and CDR2 are SGHRS and YFSETQ. The CDR3 runs to 12 residues. This chain's CDR3 is CASSWSQETQYF. DNA of the CDR3: TGCGCCAGCAGCTGGAGTCAAGAGACCCAGTACTTC.

The chain joins TRBV5-4 to TRBJ2-7; TRBD2 aligns across 7 bases. Germline V lookup: CDR1 SGHNT, CDR2 YYREEE (reference sequence). CDR3 length: 14 residues. Losses at the gene ends were 4 bases for V and 5 bases for J; bases not matched to a gene: 9. The CDR3 nucleotides are TGTGCCAGCAGCCCAGCGGGAACAGTCCACGAGCAGTACTTC. Protein: CASSPAGTVHEQYF.

The chain uses TRBV6-1 and TRBJ1-2, with D unclear. The CDR3 has 13 residues. Trimming took 0 bases from V and 12 from J, leaving 14 bases between them. Germline lookup yields CDR1 MNHNS and CDR2 SASEGT. Written as DNA, the CDR3 is TGTGCCAGCAGTGAAGCTGGCAGAAAATATCACACCTTC. This encodes CASSEAGRKYHTF.

As DNA, the CDR3 is TGTGCCAGCTCACCAGTCACGCGACAGTCTAATGAAAAACTGTTTTTT. Translating it yields CASSPVTRQSNEKLFF. This chain links TRBV18 with TRBJ1-4; TRBD1 might be the D (5 bases). The CDR3 length is 16 residues. In germline, CDR1 is KGHSH, CDR2 LQKENI. The V gene lost 2 bases and the J gene lost 3 bases, with 13 bases spanning the gap. Variable domain in full (rest from reference TRBV18 and TRBJ1-4): NAGVMQNPRHLVRRRGQEARLRCSPMKGHSHVYWYRQLPEEGLKFMVYLQKENIIDESGMPKERFSAEFPKEGPSILRIQQVVRGDSAAYFCASSPVTRQSNEKLFFGSGTQLSVL.

V and J are TRBV27 and TRBJ1-4; 7 positions agree with TRBD1. CDR1 and CDR2 from the germline V gene are MNHEY and SMNVEV (reference sequence). Unmatched junction bases numbered 5, after V lost 2 bases and J lost 8 bases. This CDR3 spans 14 amino acids. CDR3 nucleotide sequence: TGTGCCAGCAGTTTAGGGACAGACCCCGAAAAACTGTTTTTT. It is translated as CASSLGTDPEKLFF.

The sample holds many counts of this clone. The V gene is TRBV27, the J gene TRBJ1-5; D possibly corresponds to TRBD1 (5 bases). Trimming removed 7 bases from V and 4 bases from J, with 17 bases in between. This CDR3 contains 15 residues. Germline V gives CDR1 MNHEY, CDR2 SMNVEV (reference sequence). The CDR3 loop is CASNPIGDLNQPQHF. The CDR3, as DNA: TGTGCCAGCAACCCGATTGGGGACTTGAATCAGCCCCAGCATTTT.

The chain recombines TRBV5-5 with TRBJ1-1; 8 bases line up with TRBD1. V shed 4 bases and J 5 bases; nucleotides not matched to a gene: 10. The CDR3 loop spans 15 amino acids. CDR1 is SGHKS and CDR2 is YYEKEE in the germline V gene (reference sequence). The CDR3 protein is CASSVFQGAGTEAFF. CDR3 DNA: TGTGCCAGCAGCGTCTTCCAGGGGGCGGGGACTGAAGCTTTCTTT.

The chain is built from TRBV6-5 and TRBJ2-7; tentatively, D is TRBD1 (6 bases). This CDR3 has 15 amino acids. Germline V gene sequence: CDR1 MNHEY, CDR2 SVGAGI. Trimming shortened V by 0 bases and J by 2 bases, and 11 bases separated the two germline ends. The CDR3 bases are TGTGCCAGCAGTTACTCGGAGACAGGTACCTACGAGCAGTACTTC. As protein: CASSYSETGTYEQYF.

The chain employs TRBV19 and TRBJ1-5; 7 positions agree with TRBD1. From germline, CDR1 is LNHDA and CDR2 SQIVND (reference sequence). Trimming cost V 5 bases and J 4 bases; bases outside gene matches: 2. This CDR3 comprises 13 residues. The CDR3 spells CASSVQGNQPQHF. CDR3 in DNA: TGTGCCAGTAGTGTACAGGGGAATCAGCCCCAGCATTTT.

The chain joins TRBV5-1 to TRBJ1-2; unclear D gene. V was cut by 1 base and J by 2 bases, with 15 bases left in between. The CDR3 sequence is 16 residues long. CDR1 and CDR2 (germline): SGHRS, YFSETQ. The CDR3 bases are TGCGCCAGCAGCTTGACCGCGTCGCAGGCCAACTATGGCTACACCTTC. Amino acids: CASSLTASQANYGYTF.

V usage is TRBV6-5 and J usage is TRBJ2-5; 7 bases match TRBD1. Germline CDR1 MNHEY, CDR2 SVGAGI. V shed 7 bases, J shed 13 bases, and the junction held 15 bases outside the gene matches. The CDR3 sequence is 13 residues long. CDR3 region: CASKENADRAPYF. In DNA, the CDR3 is TGTGCCAGCAAAGAAAACGCCGACAGGGCCCCGTACTTC.

The gene calls are TRBV6-5 and TRBJ2-2, with a weak D call TRBD1 (5 bases). CDR1 and CDR2 (germline): MNHEY, SVGAGI. V dropped 7 bases and J dropped 4 bases, with 13 bases sitting between them. The CDR3 is 14 amino acids. CDR3 loop: CASKDQGITGELFF. CDR3 DNA: TGTGCCAGCAAGGATCAGGGTATCACCGGGGAGCTGTTTTTT.

Concerning this clone: The sample carries other DNA sequences with the same CDR3. The chain recombines TRBV5-4 with TRBJ1-2, with D possibly matching TRBD1 (6 bases). Trimming left V 4 bases short and J 1 base short, with 8 bases between. This CDR3 is 13 amino acids long. Germline CDR1 and CDR2: SGHNT and YYREEE (reference sequence). The CDR3 loop reads CASSPDSNYGYTF. In DNA form, the CDR3 reads TGTGCCAGCAGCCCGGACAGTAACTATGGCTACACCTTC.

The chain couples TRBV30 to TRBJ1-1; D not certain. V lost 0 bases to trimming and J lost 7 bases, with 12 bases between them. Looked up from germline, CDR1 is GTSNPN and CDR2 is SVGIG (reference sequence). CDR3 length equals 13 residues. CDR3 sequence reads: CAWSVSRSGEAFF. CDR3 DNA: TGTGCCTGGAGTGTCAGCCGGTCAGGTGAAGCTTTCTTT.

This clone has a handful of counts. The rearrangement links TRBV24-1 to TRBJ1-2; 11 positions match TRBD1. From germline, CDR1 is KGHDR and CDR2 SFDVKD. The CDR3 loop spans 15 amino acids. Losses at the gene ends were 4 bases for V and 7 bases for J; bases not matched to a gene: 7. CDR3 coding DNA: TGTGCCACCAGTGACTCTGCGGGGACAGGGGGTGGCTACACCTTC. Protein product: CATSDSAGTGGGYTF.